The 27 T cell receptor beta chains listed next were all sequenced from one sample in a study of CD8+ T cells in alopecia areata. As the sequencing template, cDNA was produced by extracting RNA and reverse transcribing it. Libraries were prepared by immunoSEQ multiplex PCR; TCRdb keeps only in-frame clonotypes and omits some of them. The sample consists of about 150,000 clones, approximately 45% of them appearing once. Sequencing input: CD4+ T cells sorted from blood. Source of these receptors: a human donor with alopecia areata.

The rearrangement uses TRBV5-1 and TRBJ2-1; a possible D gene is TRBD2 (6 bases). The CDR3 contains 14 residues. Germline CDR1 SGHRS, CDR2 YFSETQ. V was cut by 3 bases and J by 0 bases, with 7 bases left in between. DNA for the CDR3: TGCGCCAGCAGCTACGGGAGCTCCTACAATGAGCAGTTCTTC. It codes for CASSYGSSYNEQFF.

The chain links TRBV5-1 to TRBJ2-1, with D hard to call. Deletions cut 0 bases from V and 9 bases from J, with 10 bases between. Germline CDR1 reads SGHRS; CDR2 reads YFSETQ. The CDR3 totals 13 residues. DNA for the CDR3: TGCGCCAGCAGCTTGGCCGGAGCGTCTGAGCAGTTCTTC. Translated, it gives CASSLAGASEQFF.

This clone turned up a few times. Other DNA sequences from this sample encode an identical CDR3 as well. The rearrangement joins TRBV27 to TRBJ2-7, with 10 bases identical to TRBD1. The CDR3 consists of 14 residues. CDR1 MNHEY and CDR2 SMNVEV come from the germline V gene (reference sequence). V dropped 2 bases and J dropped 4; count of bases not matched to a gene: 2. The CDR3 region is CASSLRTGGYEQYF. The CDR3 coding sequence is TGTGCCAGCAGTTTACGGACAGGGGGGTACGAGCAGTACTTC.

This clone has just one count. This chain uses TRBV29-1 with TRBJ2-7; 9 bases agree with TRBD2. CDR3 length equals 15 residues. Germline V gene sequence: CDR1 SQVTM, CDR2 ANQGSEA. After removal of 6 bases from V and 3 bases from J, the junction contained 12 bases not matched to a gene. CDR3 nucleotides: TGCAGCGTCTTGGTCCCGGCGGGAGGGTTCTACGAGCAGTACTTC. This sequence encodes CSVLVPAGGFYEQYF.

The rearrangement uses TRBV29-1 and TRBJ2-6, with a tentative D call TRBD2 (5 bases). Trimming took 4 bases from V and 3 from J, leaving 13 bases between them. CDR1 and CDR2 from the germline V gene are SQVTM and ANQGSEA. This CDR3 contains 15 residues. The CDR3 coding sequence is TGCAGCGTTGCTGGACTGGGTCGTGGGGCCAACGTCCTGACTTTC. Protein sequence: CSVAGLGRGANVLTF. Combining the CDR3 with reference TRBV29-1 and TRBJ2-6 gives the whole variable domain SAVISQKPSRDICQRGTSLTIQCQVDSQVTMMFWYRQQPGQSLTLIATANQGSEATYESGFVIDKFPISRPNLTFSTLTVSNMSPEDSSIYLCSVAGLGRGANVLTFGAGSRLTVL.

This clone was counted once. The CDR3 loop reads CASTQESDEQFF. CDR3 bases: TGTGCCAGCACCCAGGAGTCGGATGAGCAGTTCTTC. The chain joins TRBV11-3 to TRBJ2-1, with D unclear. This CDR3 has 12 residues. Germline CDR1 reads SGHNT; CDR2 reads YENEEA. V shed 7 bases and J shed 8 bases, with 12 bases lying between them.

This chain uses TRBV5-1 with TRBJ2-5; 7 positions agree with TRBD2. The ends lost 1 base at V and 4 bases at J; junction bases unmatched: 4. Germline CDR1 and CDR2: SGHRS and YFSETQ. There are 14 residues in the CDR3. As DNA, the CDR3 is TGCGCCAGCAGCTTGTCGGGCGGGAGAGAGACCCAGTACTTC. This translates into CASSLSGGRETQYF. Using reference TRBV5-1 and TRBJ2-5 for the parts outside the CDR3, the full variable domain is KAGVTQTPRYLIKTRGQQVTLSCSPISGHRSVSWYQQTPGQGLQFLFEYFSETQRNKGNFPGRFSGRQFSNSRSEMNVSTLELGDSALYLCASSLSGGRETQYFGPGTRLLVL.

J is TRBJ1-1 and V is TRBV5-1; 7 bases match TRBD1. The germline CDR1 and CDR2 sequences are SGHRS and YFSETQ. Trimming took 0 bases from V and 1 from J; bases not matched to a gene: 3. The CDR3 covers 15 residues. CDR3 sequence: CASSLVGTANTEAFF. The CDR3 nucleotides read TGCGCCAGCAGCTTGGTGGGGACAGCGAACACTGAAGCTTTCTTT. Full variable domain (rest looked up from reference TRBV5-1 and TRBJ1-1): KAGVTQTPRYLIKTRGQQVTLSCSPISGHRSVSWYQQTPGQGLQFLFEYFSETQRNKGNFPGRFSGRQFSNSRSEMNVSTLELGDSALYLCASSLVGTANTEAFFGQGTRLTVV.

DNA of the CDR3: TGCAGCGTTGGCGGGAGGGCCACTTTCTCGCAGTATTTT. Its translation: CSVGGRATFSQYF. This rearrangement joins TRBV29-1 to TRBJ2-3, with 9 bases identical to TRBD2. Trimming took 4 bases from V and 10 from J; bases not matched to a gene: 9. CDR1 SQVTM and CDR2 ANQGSEA come from the germline V gene. This CDR3 is 13 amino acids long.

This clone was counted between two and nine times. V and J are TRBV29-1 and TRBJ2-7; tentative D call: TRBD1 (5 bases). Trimming shortened V by 5 bases and J by 6 bases, and 8 bases separated the two germline ends. Germline V CDR1 and CDR2: SQVTM, ANQGSEA. This CDR3 region has 10 residues. The CDR3 bases are TGCAGCGTTAAGGGGCCCGAGCAGTACTTC. This codes for CSVKGPEQYF.

The chain has TRBV7-9 and TRBJ2-1; D not resolved. The CDR3 has 14 amino acids. CDR1 and CDR2 from the germline V gene are SEHNR and FQNEAQ (reference sequence). V was clipped by 1 base and J by 3 bases, with 7 bases between them. CDR3 protein: CASSLDTGYNEQFF. CDR3 coding DNA: TGTGCCAGCAGCTTAGACACGGGCTACAATGAGCAGTTCTTC.

The chain combines TRBV4-1 with TRBJ2-7; D not resolved. The ends were cut back, 1 base at V and 3 bases at J, with 16 bases in the middle. Per the germline V gene, CDR1 is MGHRA and CDR2 is YSYEKL. This CDR3 contains 16 residues. This CDR3 reads CASSQAGFSSLYEQYF. CDR3 DNA sequence: TGCGCCAGCAGCCAAGCTGGGTTTAGTTCCCTCTACGAGCAGTACTTC.

The rearrangement joins TRBV9 to TRBJ2-5; D may be TRBD1 (6 bases). Germline loops: CDR1 SGDLS, CDR2 YYNGEE. The CDR3 has 15 residues. Trimming removed 4 bases from V and 2 bases from J, with 15 bases in between. This CDR3 is CASSFQGSGQETQYF. The CDR3 DNA reads as TGTGCCAGCAGCTTCCAGGGGAGCGGACAAGAGACCCAGTACTTC.

A few counts support this clone. This rearrangement joins TRBV29-1 to TRBJ1-1; D is unclear. The CDR3 is 14 residues long. Per germline, CDR1 SQVTM and CDR2 ANQGSEA. Trimming took 4 bases from V and 5 from J, leaving 17 bases between them. CDR3 region: CSVVDGGWSTEAFF. The CDR3 nucleotides read TGCAGCGTTGTGGACGGTGGGTGGAGTACTGAAGCTTTCTTT.

V and J are TRBV5-1 and TRBJ1-4; D ambiguous. Germline lookup yields CDR1 SGHRS and CDR2 YFSETQ. Trimming cost V 1 base and J 0 bases, with 4 bases left between them. The CDR3 totals 14 residues. CDR3 sequence (DNA): TGCGCCAGCAGCTTGCTTGCAACTAATGAAAAACTGTTTTTT. As protein: CASSLLATNEKLFF.

The rearrangement uses TRBV27 and TRBJ2-5; 10 bases map to TRBD2. This CDR3 comprises 18 residues. Germline assignment: CDR1 MNHEY and CDR2 SMNVEV (reference sequence). The junction had 15 bases not matched to a gene; V was cut back by 3 bases and J by 5 bases. CDR3 DNA sequence: TGTGCCAGCAGTTTGGTCAAGACTAGCGGGCGGCCTAGGGAGACCCAGTACTTC. Amino acid sequence: CASSLVKTSGRPRETQYF.

This clone was counted only a few times. V gene TRBV10-3 combines with J gene TRBJ2-1, with 8 bases that match TRBD1. Germline V gene lookup returns CDR1 ENHRY and CDR2 SYGVKD. There are 13 residues in the CDR3. The J segment lost 5 bases and the V segment lost 4 bases, leaving 1 base of the junction unmatched. The CDR3 DNA is TGTGCCATCAGTGGGACAGGGAACAATGAGCAGTTCTTC. Translated: CAISGTGNNEQFF.

The V gene is TRBV18, the J gene TRBJ1-5; D may be TRBD1 (5 bases). Trimming cost V 3 bases and J 9 bases, with 21 bases left between them. CDR3 size: 16 residues. Germline loops: CDR1 KGHSH, CDR2 LQKENI. The CDR3 DNA reads as TGTGCCAGCTCACCGTATCAGGGCCAGGATACAGTGCCCCAGCATTTT. It translates to CASSPYQGQDTVPQHF.

The chain has TRBV28 and TRBJ2-6, with D unclear. In germline, CDR1 is MDHEN, CDR2 SYDVKM. The V gene lost 6 bases and the J gene lost 0 bases, with 9 bases spanning the gap. This CDR3 is built from 15 residues. CDR3 coding DNA: TGTGCCAGCAGCTCCACTTCCTCTGGGGCCAACGTCCTGACTTTC. Translated, it gives CASSSTSSGANVLTF.

The chain joins TRBV29-1 to TRBJ1-4; 10 positions match TRBD1. The CDR3 totals 13 residues. Germline V gene data show CDR1 as SQVTM and CDR2 as ANQGSEA. The V gene end was trimmed by 8 bases and the J gene end by 7 bases; junction bases not matched to a gene: 7. CDR3 nucleotides: TGCAGCACCCGACAGGGGGCGAGTGAAAAACTGTTTTTT. Translated: CSTRQGASEKLFF.

The chain couples TRBV6-5 to TRBJ2-7; 9 nucleotides align to TRBD1. CDR1 is MNHEY, CDR2 SVGAGI, per germline. The junction had 7 bases not matched to a gene; V was cut back by 6 bases and J by 4 bases. CDR3 length: 14 amino acids. CDR3 DNA: TGTGCCAGCAGACCCTGGGACAGGGAATACGAGCAGTACTTC. This encodes CASRPWDREYEQYF.

This clone came up a few times. The J gene is TRBJ2-5, the V gene TRBV6-6; no clear D gene. Germline CDR1 and CDR2: MNHNY and SVGAGI (reference sequence). CDR3 length: 13 residues. Trimming removed 7 bases at V and 7 bases at J, with 16 bases between. CDR3 sequence (DNA): TGTGCCAGCACCAAGCGCGCTGATGGGACCCAGTACTTC. As protein: CASTKRADGTQYF.

The rearrangement uses TRBV28 and TRBJ2-7; D not certain. This CDR3 has 14 amino acids. Trimming stripped 3 bases from V and 2 bases from J, with 11 bases between. Germline lookup yields CDR1 MDHEN and CDR2 SYDVKM. The CDR3 spells CASSLVPEPYEQYF. Here the CDR3 DNA reads TGTGCCAGCAGTTTGGTCCCGGAGCCCTACGAGCAGTACTTC.

The chain uses TRBV5-1 and TRBJ2-1; D perhaps matches TRBD2 (6 bases). V lost 6 bases and J lost 12, with 31 bases in between. CDR1 and CDR2 (germline): SGHRS, YFSETQ. CDR3 length equals 17 residues. The CDR3 spells CASTLREPPDSGVRQFF. The CDR3 DNA sequence: TGCGCCAGCACCCTCCGGGAGCCACCAGACAGCGGAGTTAGGCAGTTCTTC.

This clone was seen a handful of times. V and J are TRBV7-9 and TRBJ2-7, with D tentatively TRBD2 (6 bases). V lost 2 bases and J lost 6, with 14 bases in between. Germline V lookup: CDR1 SEHNR, CDR2 FQNEAQ (reference sequence). There are 14 residues in the CDR3. The CDR3 is CASSLLRAGIEQYF. CDR3 bases: TGTGCCAGCAGCTTACTACGGGCGGGGATCGAGCAGTACTTC.

J is TRBJ2-1 and V is TRBV10-3; TRBD2 matches 8 bases. CDR1 is ENHRY, CDR2 SYGVKD, per germline. J lost 8 bases, V lost 11 bases, and 8 bases had no gene match. This CDR3 contains 12 residues. The CDR3 protein is CASGSGSDEQFF. CDR3 bases: TGTGCCTCCGGGAGCGGGAGCGATGAGCAGTTCTTC.

This chain uses TRBV7-9 with TRBJ2-7, with TRBD1 identical over 9 bases. Looked up from germline, CDR1 is SEHNR and CDR2 is FQNEAQ (reference sequence). V was pared by 5 bases and J by 3 bases, with 8 bases of the junction left unmatched. CDR3 size: 15 residues. CDR3 nucleotides: TGTGCCAGCAGCGCCTACAGGGGGCTTAACTACGAGCAGTACTTC. Translated, it gives CASSAYRGLNYEQYF. Full variable domain (missing parts from reference TRBV7-9 and TRBJ2-7): DTGVSQNPRHKITKRGQNVTFRCDPISEHNRLYWYRQTLGQGPEFLTYFQNEAQLEKSRLLSDRFSAERPKGSFSTLEIQRTEQGDSAMYLCASSAYRGLNYEQYFGPGTRLTVT.